The sequence of this TCR beta chain was determined in a study of shared clonotypes between healthy human individuals (dated by TCRdb to 2020 to 2021). Study-wide context: The cohort comprised a couple of women and a few men aged 18 to 49 years. For each donor, CD4 naive and CD4 memory were each run on three plates, CD8 naive on two plates, and CD8 memory on one plate. Blood TCR repertoires of a handful of healthy adults were deeply sequenced to estimate repertoire size and the extent of clonotype sharing between individuals. Different laboratories and diverse techniques were used to prepare libraries and sequence TCR repertoires, to increase sequencing depth and limit assay-specific biases. Between about 0.9 and 9 billion PBMCs per donor were obtained by leukapheresis.

CD8 naive samples were obtained by positive selection for CCR7 among CD45RO-negative cells, yielding a CD45RA+CCR7+ population from which TemRA cells were excluded. Donors were healthy HIV-negative adults with no recently reported acute infections or vaccinations. Every donor was a Caucasian adult living in Nashville, Tennessee, USA. After blood collection by leukapheresis, PBMCs were isolated using Ficoll-Histopaque density gradient centrifugation and then cryopreserved in the vapor phase of liquid nitrogen. Analytical flow cytometry was used to check the purity and quantity of each magnetically sorted T cell population. Genomic DNA was isolated from each sorted fraction and quantified by UV absorbance on a Nanodrop 2000c. What the study reported, not specific to this receptor: Because the study included a small number of donors, the genetic and exposure-history diversity represented was limited. Naive subsets generally had larger estimated clonotype richness than memory subsets. Based on pairwise subsampling, the degree of clonotype sharing among donors was expected to be affected by sequencing depth. Sampling was limited to blood, and TCR repertoires in tissue likely differ from TCR repertoires in blood. When a few donors were compared, the shared fraction of clonotypes was 5% to 6.5% for naive CD4, less than 4% for naive CD8, more than 2% for memory CD4, and approximately 0.4% for memory CD8. Compared with non-shared clonotypes, clonotypes shared by all four sorted-subset donors had higher generation probabilities. Rarefaction of sorted-subset datasets indicated incomplete sequencing despite the large sequencing depth.

TCR CDR3 regions were amplified from genomic DNA by multiplex PCR using the deep immunoSEQ assay. Extracted genomic DNA from each cell subset was distributed evenly across all wells of several immunoSEQ 96-well plates, and each plate was treated as a replicate. Each replicate PCR for sorted subsets received roughly 0.2 ug genomic DNA, equal to 28,000 or so T cell genomes. The purified libraries were quantified using a Qubit 3.0 fluorometer, sized with a Bioanalyzer 2100, and then quantified again using the KAPA Library Quantification kit. A separate single-read 150-cycle Illumina NextSeq 550 flow cell was used to sequence each immunoSEQ 96-well plate. As for how the authors treated the data: Because only junctional sequences without quality scores were contained in the immunoSEQ output, filtering matching that applied to full-length reads could not be performed. Sequences were annotated with PyIR, a Python wrapper for IgBLAST v1.9, using IMGT germline references to assign V/J genes and CDR3. Reads were filtered out if the reads had weak V/J assignments (E-value above 1e-6), no CDR3, stop codons, out-of-frame junctions, or ambiguous translated residues. V3J clonotypes were defined as sequences sharing an identical inferred V gene, J gene, and CDR3 amino acid sequence. The percentage overlap between two repertoires was calculated by dividing the number of shared unique clonotypes by the size of the smaller repertoire. Three approaches were used to assess repertoire richness: RTK rarefaction, the Chao1 estimator, and Recon v2.1 estimates of unobserved clonotypes. OLGA was used to compute generation probabilities for all TCRbeta clonotypes that the gDNA method yielded from a handful of donors. As stored in TCRdb, this immuneACCESS dataset retains in-frame rearrangements with V and J assigned. A fraction of the clones does not appear; measured against another copy, unresolved V genes explain less than half of the discrepancy, and the remainder lacks a known reason. Clone size and V and J calls were adopted from that table, with D and trimming inferred from the DNA. The table for this sample lists about 2.2 million clones; 85% to 95% of them were counted only once. The ten largest clones take up about 1.7% of the sample.

As regards this clone: No antigen is known for it. Nothing much larger sits one base from this clone, and base qualities are not available.

The germline V gene (reference sequence) supplies CDR1 GTSNPN and CDR2 SVGIG. The CDR3 runs 14 amino acids, cysteine and phenylalanine included. The DNA shown is the 42-base CDR3, in frame from base 1. V lost 5 bases and J lost 2 bases, and the count of bases not matched to a germline gene is 8. The sample consisted of naive CD8+ T cells from PBMCs. According to the study, the label for this sample's cell subset or site signals: CD45RA+CCR7+. This clonotype originated in a man between 18 and 29 years old in good health. Some clones in this sample may be carry-over from other donors' samples. The sequence is built from TRBV30 and TRBJ2-5, with 7 bases matching TRBD2. The DNA sequence follows: TGTGCCTGGGGACGGGAGCGGGGTCAAGAGACCCAGTACTTC. Its protein reads: CAWGRERGQETQYF.